This entry features one T cell receptor (beta chain) sequence. Its antigen is unidentified. Profiling relied on immunoSEQ multiplex PCR, and the TCRdb table lists in-frame clones only, not all of them. The sample holds roughly 500,000 clones; about 79% are singletons and the top ten take roughly 13%. The source of the sample is a study of shared clonotypes between healthy human individuals. Points from the study as a whole: Clonotype sharing among donors was expected to depend on sequencing depth.

The germline gives CDR1 SGHRS, CDR2 YFSETQ. V was pared by 5 bases and J by 2 bases, with 12 bases of the junction left unmatched. The CDR3 totals 16 residues. Some 84 million PBMCs supplied genomic DNA for unsorted samples. This sequence joins TRBV5-1 and TRBJ1-1; 7 nucleotides align to TRBD1. The receptor was derived from a woman aged 40 to 49 in good health. Some clones in this sample may be carry-over from other donors' samples. The sequencing input was PBMCs. This CDR3 reads CASRPIYRGSNTEAFF. The CDR3 bases are TGCGCCAGCAGACCGATCTACAGGGGTTCCAACACTGAAGCTTTCTTT. The full variable domain, rest sourced from reference TRBV5-1 and TRBJ1-1, is KAGVTQTPRYLIKTRGQQVTLSCSPISGHRSVSWYQQTPGQGLQFLFEYFSETQRNKGNFPGRFSGRQFSNSRSEMNVSTLELGDSALYLCASRPIYRGSNTEAFFGQGTRLTVV.